What follows is one TCR beta chain and its context. The record originates from a study of blood T cell repertoires in COVID-19. Methods used by the authors: The assay estimated nucleated cells by amplifying reference gene primers. Method: immunoSEQ multiplex PCR; TCRdb's copy keeps in-frame clones and lacks some. V and J calls and clone size come straight from that table; D and trimming were deduced from the DNA. This sample yields about 120,000 clones, of which around three quarters are seen a single time; about a sixth belongs to the top ten. V was clipped by 6 bases and J by 0 bases, with 18 bases between them. This CDR3 region has 17 residues. Germline lookup yields CDR1 SGHTA and CDR2 FQGNSA.

Material for sequencing was peripheral blood. The receptor's source is a man in his 60s with active or convalescent COVID-19. The chain links TRBV7-2 to TRBJ2-1, with D tentatively TRBD2 (5 bases). CDR3 protein: CASRPDSGLSSYNEQFF. As DNA, the CDR3 is TGTGCCAGCAGACCAGACTCCGGACTCAGCTCCTACAATGAGCAGTTCTTC.